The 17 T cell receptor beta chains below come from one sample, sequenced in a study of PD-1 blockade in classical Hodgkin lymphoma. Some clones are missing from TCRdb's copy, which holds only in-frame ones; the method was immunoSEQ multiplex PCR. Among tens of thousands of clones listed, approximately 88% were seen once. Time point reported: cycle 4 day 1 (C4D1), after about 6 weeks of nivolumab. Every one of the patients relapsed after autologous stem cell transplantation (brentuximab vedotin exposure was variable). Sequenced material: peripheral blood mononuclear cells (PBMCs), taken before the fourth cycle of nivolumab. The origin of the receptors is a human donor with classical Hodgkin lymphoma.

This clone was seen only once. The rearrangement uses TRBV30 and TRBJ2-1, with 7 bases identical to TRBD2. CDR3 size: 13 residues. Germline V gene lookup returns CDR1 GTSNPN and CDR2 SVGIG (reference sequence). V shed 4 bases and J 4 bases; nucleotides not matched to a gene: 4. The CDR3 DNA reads TGTGCCTGGACGCGACTAGCTTACAATGAGCAGTTCTTC. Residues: CAWTRLAYNEQFF.

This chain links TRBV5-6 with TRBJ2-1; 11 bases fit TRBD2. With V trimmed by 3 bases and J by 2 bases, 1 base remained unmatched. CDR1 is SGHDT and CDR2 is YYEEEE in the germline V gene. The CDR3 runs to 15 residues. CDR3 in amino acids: CASSSLAGAYNEQFF. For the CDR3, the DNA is TGTGCCAGCAGCTCACTAGCGGGGGCCTACAATGAGCAGTTCTTC. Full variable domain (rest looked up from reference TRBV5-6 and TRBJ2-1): DAGVTQSPTHLIKTRGQQVTLRCSPKSGHDTVSWYQQALGQGPQFIFQYYEEEERQRGNFPDRFSGHQFPNYSSELNVNALLLGDSALYLCASSSLAGAYNEQFFGPGTRLTVL.

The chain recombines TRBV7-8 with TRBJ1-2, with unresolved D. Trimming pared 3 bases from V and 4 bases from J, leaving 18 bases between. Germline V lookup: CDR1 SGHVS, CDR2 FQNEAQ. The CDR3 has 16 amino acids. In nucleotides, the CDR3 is TGTGCCAGCAGCTTCCCCCGCGGCAGGAGATCCTATGGCTACACCTTC. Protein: CASSFPRGRRSYGYTF.

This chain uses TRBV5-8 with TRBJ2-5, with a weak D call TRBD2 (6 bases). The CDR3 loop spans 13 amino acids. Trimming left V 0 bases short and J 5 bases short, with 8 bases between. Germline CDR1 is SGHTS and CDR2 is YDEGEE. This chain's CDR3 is CASSLAGRETQYF. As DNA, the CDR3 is TGTGCCAGCAGCTTGGCTGGGAGGGAGACCCAGTACTTC.

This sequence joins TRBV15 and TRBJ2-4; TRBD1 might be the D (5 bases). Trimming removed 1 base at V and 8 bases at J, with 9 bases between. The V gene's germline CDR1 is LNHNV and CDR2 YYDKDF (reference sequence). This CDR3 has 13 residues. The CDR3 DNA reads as TGTGCCACCAGCAGAGGACAGTTAGACATTCAGTACTTC. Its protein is CATSRGQLDIQYF.

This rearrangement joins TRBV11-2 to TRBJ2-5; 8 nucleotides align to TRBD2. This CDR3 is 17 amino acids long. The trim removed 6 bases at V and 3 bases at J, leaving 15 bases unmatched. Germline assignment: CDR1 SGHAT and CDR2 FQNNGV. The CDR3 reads CASRIGTRTLLKETQYF. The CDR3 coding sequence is TGTGCCAGCAGGATCGGGACTAGAACTTTGTTAAAAGAGACCCAGTACTTC. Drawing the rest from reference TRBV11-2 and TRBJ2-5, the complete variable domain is EAGVAQSPRYKIIEKRQSVAFWCNPISGHATLYWYQQILGQGPKLLIQFQNNGVVDDSQLPKDRFSAERLKGVDSTLKIQPAKLEDSAVYLCASRIGTRTLLKETQYFGPGTRLLVL.

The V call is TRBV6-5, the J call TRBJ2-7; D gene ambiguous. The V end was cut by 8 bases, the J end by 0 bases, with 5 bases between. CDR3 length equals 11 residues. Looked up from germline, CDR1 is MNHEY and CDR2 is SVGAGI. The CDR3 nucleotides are TGTGCCAGCGGTAGCTCCTACGAGCAGTACTTC. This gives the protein CASGSSYEQYF.

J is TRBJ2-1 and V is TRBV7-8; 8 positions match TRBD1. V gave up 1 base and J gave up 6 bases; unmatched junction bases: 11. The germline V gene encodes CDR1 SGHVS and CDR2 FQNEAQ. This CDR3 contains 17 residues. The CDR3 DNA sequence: TGTGCCAGCAGCTTAGGAGAACGGGAACAGGGGGTCAATGAGCAGTTCTTC. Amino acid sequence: CASSLGEREQGVNEQFF.

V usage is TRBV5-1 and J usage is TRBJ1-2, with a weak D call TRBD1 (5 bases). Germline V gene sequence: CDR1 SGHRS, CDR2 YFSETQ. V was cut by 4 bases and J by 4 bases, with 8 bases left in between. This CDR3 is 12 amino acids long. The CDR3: CASSQDSYGYTF. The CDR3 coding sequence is TGCGCCAGCAGCCAAGACAGCTATGGCTACACCTTC.

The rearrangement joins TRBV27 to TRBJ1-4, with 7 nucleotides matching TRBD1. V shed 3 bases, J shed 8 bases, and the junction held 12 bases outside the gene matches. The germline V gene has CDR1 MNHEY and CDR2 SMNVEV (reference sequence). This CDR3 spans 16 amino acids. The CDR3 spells CASSFSPTGEFEKLFF. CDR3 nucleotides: TGTGCCAGCAGTTTCAGTCCCACAGGGGAATTCGAAAAACTGTTTTTT.

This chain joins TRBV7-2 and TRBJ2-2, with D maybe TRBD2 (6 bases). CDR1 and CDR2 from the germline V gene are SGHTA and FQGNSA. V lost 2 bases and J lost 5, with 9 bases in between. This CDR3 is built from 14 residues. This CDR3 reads CASSLISGTGELFF. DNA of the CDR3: TGTGCCAGCAGCTTAATCAGCGGGACCGGGGAGCTGTTTTTT.

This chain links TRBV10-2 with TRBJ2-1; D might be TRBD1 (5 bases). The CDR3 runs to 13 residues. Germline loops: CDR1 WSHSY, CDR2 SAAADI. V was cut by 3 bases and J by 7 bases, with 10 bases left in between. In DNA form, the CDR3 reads TGCGCCAGCAGTGACGCAGGGTTGAATGAGCAGTTCTTC. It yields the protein CASSDAGLNEQFF.

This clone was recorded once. The CDR3: CASSLDRVDTDTQYF. The CDR3 nucleotides are TGTGCCAGCAGTCTCGACAGGGTAGACACAGATACGCAGTATTTT. The gene calls are TRBV25-1 and TRBJ2-3, with 7 bases lining up with TRBD1. Germline CDR1 MGHDK, CDR2 SYGVNS. V lost 5 bases, J lost 2 bases, and 7 bases stayed unmatched. The CDR3 totals 15 residues.

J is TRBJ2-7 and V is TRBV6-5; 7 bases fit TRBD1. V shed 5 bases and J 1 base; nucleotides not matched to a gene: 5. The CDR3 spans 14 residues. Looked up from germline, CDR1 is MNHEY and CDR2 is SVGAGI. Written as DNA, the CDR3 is TGTGCCAGCAGTGACGGGACAGAGTCCTACGAGCAGTACTTC. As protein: CASSDGTESYEQYF.

CDR3: CASSLGQGGTGELFF. CDR3 nucleotides: TGTGCCAGCAGTCTTGGGCAGGGAGGTACCGGGGAGCTGTTTTTT. The chain employs TRBV27 and TRBJ2-2; D is possibly TRBD2 (6 bases). V was pared by 5 bases and J by 5 bases, with 15 bases between. The CDR3 has 15 residues. Per germline, CDR1 MNHEY and CDR2 SMNVEV (reference sequence).

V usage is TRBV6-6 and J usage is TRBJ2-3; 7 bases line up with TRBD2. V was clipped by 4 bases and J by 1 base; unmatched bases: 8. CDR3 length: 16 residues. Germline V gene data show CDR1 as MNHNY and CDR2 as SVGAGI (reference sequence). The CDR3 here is CASSSLGAGRTDTQYF. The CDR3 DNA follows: TGTGCCAGCAGTTCCCTTGGAGCGGGACGCACAGATACGCAGTATTTT.

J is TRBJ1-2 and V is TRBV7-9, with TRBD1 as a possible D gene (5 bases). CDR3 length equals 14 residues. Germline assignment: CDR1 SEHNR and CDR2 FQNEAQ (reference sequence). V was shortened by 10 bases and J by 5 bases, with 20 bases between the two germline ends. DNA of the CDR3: TGTGCCACCAACCCTCGGGGCGGAACATATGGCTACACCTTC. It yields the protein CATNPRGGTYGYTF.